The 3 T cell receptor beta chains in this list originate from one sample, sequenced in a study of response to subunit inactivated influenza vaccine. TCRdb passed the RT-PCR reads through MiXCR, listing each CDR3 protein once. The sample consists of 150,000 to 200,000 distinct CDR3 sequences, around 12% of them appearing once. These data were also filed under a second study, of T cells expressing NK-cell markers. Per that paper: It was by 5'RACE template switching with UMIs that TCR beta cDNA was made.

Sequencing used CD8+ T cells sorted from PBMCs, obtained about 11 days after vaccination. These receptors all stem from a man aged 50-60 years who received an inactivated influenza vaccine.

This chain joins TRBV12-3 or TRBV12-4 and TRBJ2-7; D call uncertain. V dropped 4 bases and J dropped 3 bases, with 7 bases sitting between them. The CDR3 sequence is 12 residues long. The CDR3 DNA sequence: TGTGCCAGCAGTTATCGGGTCTACGAGCAGTACTTC. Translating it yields CASSYRVYEQYF.

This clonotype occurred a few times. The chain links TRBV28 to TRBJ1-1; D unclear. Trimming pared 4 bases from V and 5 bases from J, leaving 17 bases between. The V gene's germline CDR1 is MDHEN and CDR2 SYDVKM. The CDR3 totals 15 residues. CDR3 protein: CASSYGPHRRTEAFF. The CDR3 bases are TGTGCCAGCAGTTACGGCCCCCACCGGCGTACTGAAGCTTTCTTT.

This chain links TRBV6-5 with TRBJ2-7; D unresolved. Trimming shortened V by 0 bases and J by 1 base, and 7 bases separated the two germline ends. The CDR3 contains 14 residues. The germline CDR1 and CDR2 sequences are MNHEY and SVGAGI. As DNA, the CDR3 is TGTGCCAGCAGTTACTCTCTGGGATCCTACGAGCAGTACTTC. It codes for CASSYSLGSYEQYF.